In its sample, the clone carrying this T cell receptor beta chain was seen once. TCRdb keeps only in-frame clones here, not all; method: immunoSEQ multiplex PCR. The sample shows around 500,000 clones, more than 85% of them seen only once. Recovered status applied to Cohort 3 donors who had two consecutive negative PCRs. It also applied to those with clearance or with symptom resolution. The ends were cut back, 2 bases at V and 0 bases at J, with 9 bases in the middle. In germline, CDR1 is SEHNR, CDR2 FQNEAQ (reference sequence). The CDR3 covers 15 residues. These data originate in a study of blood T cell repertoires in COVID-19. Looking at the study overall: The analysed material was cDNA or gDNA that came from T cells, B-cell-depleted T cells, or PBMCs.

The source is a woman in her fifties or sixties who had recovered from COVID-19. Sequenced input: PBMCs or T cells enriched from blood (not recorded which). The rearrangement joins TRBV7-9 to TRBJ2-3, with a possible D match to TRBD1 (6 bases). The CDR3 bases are TGTGCCAGCAGCTTACAGGGGTCGAGCACAGATACGCAGTATTTT. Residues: CASSLQGSSTDTQYF.